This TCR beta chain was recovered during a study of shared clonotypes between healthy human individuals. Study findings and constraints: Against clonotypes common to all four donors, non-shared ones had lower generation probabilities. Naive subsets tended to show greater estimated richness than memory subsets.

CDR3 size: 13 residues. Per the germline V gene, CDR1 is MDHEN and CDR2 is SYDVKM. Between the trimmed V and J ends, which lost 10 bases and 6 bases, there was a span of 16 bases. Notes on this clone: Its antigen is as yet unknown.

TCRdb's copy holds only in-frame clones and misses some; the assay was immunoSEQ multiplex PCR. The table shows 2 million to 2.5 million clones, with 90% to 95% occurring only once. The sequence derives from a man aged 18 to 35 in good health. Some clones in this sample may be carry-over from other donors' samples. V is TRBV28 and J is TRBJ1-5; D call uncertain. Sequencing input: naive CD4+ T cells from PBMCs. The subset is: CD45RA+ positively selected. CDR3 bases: TGTGCCACCGAGCAGGTTCGGAGTCAGCCCCAGCATTTT. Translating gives CATEQVRSQPQHF. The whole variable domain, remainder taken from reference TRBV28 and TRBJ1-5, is DVKVTQSSRYLVKRTGEKVFLECVQDMDHENMFWYRQDPGLGLRLIYFSYDVKMKEKGDIPEGYSVSREKKERFSLILESASTNQTSMYLCATEQVRSQPQHFGDGTRLSIL.